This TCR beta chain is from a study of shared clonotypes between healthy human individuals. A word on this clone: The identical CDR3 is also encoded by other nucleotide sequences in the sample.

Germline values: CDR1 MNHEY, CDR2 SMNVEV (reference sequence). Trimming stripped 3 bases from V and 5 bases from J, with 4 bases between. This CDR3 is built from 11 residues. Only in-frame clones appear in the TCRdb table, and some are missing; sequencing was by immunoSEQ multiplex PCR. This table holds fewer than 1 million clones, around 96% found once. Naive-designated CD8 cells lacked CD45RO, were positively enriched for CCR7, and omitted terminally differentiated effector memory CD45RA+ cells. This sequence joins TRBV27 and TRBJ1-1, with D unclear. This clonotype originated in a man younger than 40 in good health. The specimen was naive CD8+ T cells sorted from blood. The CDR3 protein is CASSLGTEAFF. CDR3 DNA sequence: TGTGCCAGCAGTTTGGGGACTGAAGCTTTCTTT.